This is a list of T cell receptor beta chains from one sample in a study of yellow fever vaccine responses in identical twins. TCRdb reanalysed the RT-PCR reads using MiXCR and keeps one entry per CDR3 protein. Here the sample spans approximately 15,000 distinct CDR3 sequences, approximately 84% being singletons. Material: T cells from blood (PBMCs), unsorted or a sorted subset (not recorded which), obtained before or after yellow fever vaccination (not recorded which). The receptors here all came from a woman younger than 30 who received the yellow fever vaccine. The CDR3 runs from the conserved cysteine through the conserved F or W.

>TRBJ2-7|TRBV21-1
CASSKGCLPIAGSIYEQYF
>TRBJ2-1|TRBV19
CASSLILSSYNEQFF
>TRBJ2-7|TRBV20-1
CSARRSYRSPSYEQYF
>TRBJ2-2|TRBV20-1
CSARRPKRGTLGTGELFF
>TRBJ1-2|TRBV13
CASGRTGGLHGYTF
>TRBJ2-3|TRBV11-3
CASSPSRLSRVDTQYF
>TRBJ1-5|TRBV2
CASSEEHPSNQPQHF
>TRBJ2-7|TRBV18
CASSPTLGIALIEQYF
>TRBJ2-3|TRBV6-2/TRBV6-3
CASSSRGTSGLLTDTQYF
>TRBJ2-1|TRBV5-1
CASSFLGGTHNEQFF
>TRBJ2-5|TRBV12-3/TRBV12-4
CASTMGLQETQYF
>TRBJ1-5|TRBV29-1
CSVAGGRSNQPQHF
>TRBJ1-5|TRBV12-3/TRBV12-4
CASSPRPDRHQPQHF
>TRBJ2-2|TRBV2
CASSDGVTGELFF
>TRBJ1-5|TRBV2
CASSESGRNPQHF
>TRBJ2-1|TRBV15
CATSRDRLGNEQFF
>TRBJ1-5|TRBV20-1
CSARRGADQPQHF
>TRBJ2-1|TRBV20-1
CSARRTSGSYNEQFF
>TRBJ1-2|TRBV20-1
CSAQYRGAAYGYTF
>TRBJ2-1|TRBV9
CASSFRPQDSEQFF
>TRBJ2-3|TRBV29-1
CSVSGTDTQYF
>TRBJ2-5|TRBV29-1
CSIPGQGGQETQYF
>TRBJ2-1|TRBV5-1
CASSLGGTSPLNEQFF
>TRBJ2-7|TRBV5-1
CASTNSPGTGLYEQYF
>TRBJ1-6|TRBV11-3
CASGGDNSPLHF
>TRBJ1-3|TRBV15
CATSTEFGNTIYF
>TRBJ1-5|TRBV2
CASRKDSNQPQHF
>TRBJ1-2|TRBV12-3/TRBV12-4
CASSFWGGGYTF
>TRBJ1-1|TRBV29-1
CSAQGGLDTEAFF
>TRBJ1-2|TRBV3-1
CASSHIDRGSGGYTF
>TRBJ1-5|TRBV11-1
CASSPQTGAQPQHF
>TRBJ1-1|TRBV5-5
CASSSHGHLQNTEAFF
>TRBJ2-7|TRBV18
CASSPQKDSSYEQYF
>TRBJ1-1|TRBV29-1
CSVAGGGGWDTEAFF
>TRBJ1-1|TRBV7-9
CASSLLGTAQGEAFF
>TRBJ1-5|TRBV29-1
CSALSGSQPQHF